This T cell receptor beta chain was captured in a study of T cells in Graves' hyperthyroidism and ophthalmopathy (dated by TCRdb to between 2018 and 2021). Regarding the research as a whole: Peripheral blood was collected at initial diagnosis, before any treatment. To identify TCR V-J signatures that set the groups apart, the researchers used a discovery cohort of more than 95 patients, made up of under 50 with Graves' ophthalmopathy and some 56 with stable Graves' hyperthyroidism. An independent validation cohort of fewer than 20 hyperthyroidism patients and approximately 17 patients who later progressed to ophthalmopathy tested prospective prediction of ophthalmopathy. The 75 to 100 discovery patients were randomly split 7:3 into training and test sets. In addition, the study compared T-cell repertoires in thyroid tissue and in blood from about six Graves' hyperthyroidism patients. Following sampling, methimazole starting at 30 mg daily was given to hyperthyroidism patients, and high-dose intravenous methylprednisolone was given to ophthalmopathy patients. The paper describes TCR Vbeta CDR3 sequencing of 135 peripheral blood samples, made up of some 40 ophthalmopathy patients, some 76 hyperthyroidism patients and some 17 progressor patients.

Measured from the cysteine to the phenylalanine, the CDR3 is 15 residues long. Only the CDR3 portion is preserved as DNA: 45 bases, with reading frame beginning at the first base. Taken from the germline V gene (reference sequence), the CDR1 and CDR2 loops are LGHDT and YNNKEL. V sheds 3 bases and J sheds 4 bases, leaving 13 bases between their ends. Amplification of TCR beta CDR3 regions was carried out from RNA transcripts. A first-round RT-PCR of the TCR CDR3 used the HTBI primer set with the Qiagen OneStep RT-PCR kit. The libraries were constructed in a second round of multiplex PCR and then size-selected and purified. Sequencing of the libraries was done on an Illumina HiSeq2000 using paired-end 100 bp reads. Per the original workflow: Raw data were processed with SOAPnuke, discarding reads with adapters, uncalled bases, mean Phred below 15, or no exact constant-primer or identifier match. High-quality paired reads were merged using COPE v1.2.5, and each unique nucleotide sequence was defined as a clonotype. Clonotypes were aligned to IMGT TRBV, TRBD and TRBJ reference segments using MiTCR v1.1. The analysis included only V-J combinations with a frequency above 0.0001, which together covered 99% to 99.2% of the repertoires. The TCS score was defined as the ratio of F50 (clonal expansion) to E x V (chaos), calculated using BLOSUM62-based TCRdist between CDR3 peptides within each V-J. Welch's t-statistics and random forest reduced approximately 520 V-J features to fewer than 15, which were used in a naive Bayes classifier (R e1071). TCRdb took the public reads, trimmed them with fastp at Q25, ran MiXCR for clone calling and kept in-frame beta chains. Records with the same CDR3 protein are collapsed into one entry carrying the most frequent genes and DNA. For this entry, the V and J calls and clone size follow TCRdb and not the study's own pipeline. A total of 250,000 to 400,000 distinct CDR3 sequences appear in this sample, about an eighth of them only once. The ten biggest clones cover roughly 35% of the sample.

This clonotype was detected ten times or more. Its cognate antigen has yet to be identified. Base-call qualities are not available, and no considerably larger clone is one nucleotide away. In the ophthalmopathy patients, disease was moderately to severely active, with a Clinical Activity Score of 3 or more, a NOSPECS grade of 4 or more, and a duration of less than 3 months. Patients with uncontrolled infections, other autoimmune diseases, pregnancy or lactation were excluded. Diagnoses relied on clinical symptoms, serum thyroxine and TRAb, thyroid ultrasound and orbital computed tomography. Ficoll-Paque density gradient centrifugation was used to isolate PBMCs from approximately 11 ml of fresh peripheral blood. Total RNA was extracted using Trizol reagent, and RNA quality was assessed on an Agilent 2100 Bioanalyzer. The full study reports these points: In validation, the model predicted progression to ophthalmopathy with approximately 71% sensitivity and around 72% specificity, a median of roughly seven months before onset. A 13 V-J signature model separated ophthalmopathy from stable hyperthyroidism, with about 90% sensitivity and roughly 84% specificity in cross-validation and 80%/75% in testing. Most expanded thyroid clonotypes (frequency above 0.001) were also detected in blood, suggesting blood repertoires may reflect thyroid immune responses. Sample size was not statistically predetermined, and investigators were not blinded to group allocation.

The chain employs TRBV3-1 and TRBJ1-5, with the D gene not confidently named. This receptor was taken from a middle-aged woman with Graves' ophthalmopathy. Sequences were obtained from blood. CDR3 reads: CASSQEEDGNQPQHF. The nucleotide sequence is given as TGTGCCAGCAGCCAGGAGGAGGATGGGAATCAGCCCCAGCATTTT.